Sequencing of this TCR beta chain was carried out in a study of T cells in tumors after PD-1 blockade. The CDR3 sequence is 12 residues long. CDR1 and CDR2 from the germline V gene are PRHDT and FYEKMQ (reference sequence). The V gene lost 7 bases and the J gene lost 1 base, with 7 bases spanning the gap. This table comes from immunoSEQ multiplex PCR, and its TCRdb copy is limited to in-frame clones, with some not included. The sample records about 33,000 clones, about 77% being singletons. This rearrangement joins TRBV13 to TRBJ1-1; D unresolved. The material sequenced was PBMCs, taken before anti-PD-1 treatment. The TCR comes from a human donor with basal cell carcinoma. The CDR3 protein is CASKRGNTEAFF. Here the CDR3 DNA reads TGTGCCAGCAAACGTGGGAACACTGAAGCTTTCTTT.